The 14 T cell receptor beta chains below all came from one sample that was sequenced in a study of Graves' ophthalmopathy and Graves' hyperthyroidism. Amplifying from RNA transcripts, the study obtained TCR beta CDR3 regions. RT-PCR in the first round used HTBI primers; a second-round multiplex PCR followed. TCRdb called the multiplex PCR reads again in MiXCR, with one record for every CDR3 protein. The data contain about 600,000 distinct CDR3 sequences, under 45% of them singletons. Sequencing used peripheral blood or thyroid tissue (not recorded which). All receptors derive from an adult man with Graves' hyperthyroidism.

This clonotype turned up a few times. This chain joins TRBV28 and TRBJ2-7; possible D gene TRBD1, 5 bases. The CDR3 consists of 14 residues. Trimming stripped 3 bases from V and 2 bases from J, with 11 bases between. Germline V lookup: CDR1 MDHEN, CDR2 SYDVKM. CDR3 amino acids: CASSFRQPPYEQYF. In DNA form, the CDR3 reads TGTGCCAGCAGTTTCCGACAGCCACCCTACGAGCAGTACTTC.

This sequence joins TRBV5-1 and TRBJ2-5; perhaps TRBD2 as D (5 bases). CDR1 SGHRS and CDR2 YFSETQ come from the germline V gene. The ends were cut back, 1 base at V and 1 base at J, with 20 bases in the middle. This CDR3 spans 18 amino acids. The CDR3 sequence is CASSLPRETVRSQETQYF. CDR3 sequence (DNA): TGCGCCAGCAGCTTGCCCCGGGAAACAGTGAGGTCCCAAGAGACCCAGTACTTC.

There are many counts of this clonotype. The chain employs TRBV28 and TRBJ2-5; a weak D match, TRBD2 (6 bases). Trimming took 8 bases from V and 7 from J, leaving 17 bases between them. Germline values: CDR1 MDHEN, CDR2 SYDVKM. This CDR3 spans 13 amino acids. CDR3 protein: CASELRGSWTQYF. The CDR3 region has the DNA TGTGCCAGCGAACTACGGGGGAGCTGGACCCAGTACTTC. The full variable domain, its missing parts supplied by reference TRBV28 and TRBJ2-5, is DVKVTQSSRYLVKRTGEKVFLECVQDMDHENMFWYRQDPGLGLRLIYFSYDVKMKEKGDIPEGYSVSREKKERFSLILESASTNQTSMYLCASELRGSWTQYFGPGTRLLVL.

This clonotype was seen at least ten times. V and J are TRBV5-1 and TRBJ1-1; D call uncertain. Germline CDR1 is SGHRS and CDR2 is YFSETQ. V was cut by 1 base and J by 4 bases, with 8 bases left in between. The CDR3 spans 13 residues. CDR3 nucleotide sequence: TGCGCCAGCAGCTTGAGGGCGTTCACTGAAGCTTTCTTT. Protein: CASSLRAFTEAFF.

About this clonotype: The junction departs from the called germline gene at one end, perhaps through a read error. The chain is built from TRBV6-5 and TRBJ1-1; D not certain. This CDR3 region has 15 residues. CDR1 MNHEY and CDR2 SVGAGI come from the germline V gene. The CDR3 sequence is CVSSYSVLGKDEAFF. CDR3 nucleotides: TGTGTCAGCAGTTACTCAGTCCTTGGTAAAGATGAAGCTTTCTTT.

This clonotype was seen at least ten times. The chain employs TRBV19 and TRBJ1-4; D remains ambiguous. This CDR3 is built from 13 residues. Deletions cut 7 bases from V and 8 bases from J, with 14 bases between. Germline CDR1 is LNHDA and CDR2 is SQIVND (reference sequence). CDR3 bases: TGTGCCAGTAAAGGGTCGGCGGCGGAAAAACTGTTTTTT. Protein product: CASKGSAAEKLFF.

This clonotype was detected many times. The gene calls are TRBV5-1 and TRBJ2-7; D possibly corresponds to TRBD1 (6 bases). The CDR3 has 13 residues. Trimming shortened V by 4 bases and J by 6 bases, and 14 bases separated the two germline ends. Germline CDR1 reads SGHRS; CDR2 reads YFSETQ. The CDR3 nucleotides read TGCGCCAGCAGCCACAGGGTGGGCGGCGAGCAGTACTTC. Its protein product is CASSHRVGGEQYF.

This clonotype was found many times. The J gene is TRBJ1-6, the V gene TRBV19; D possibly corresponds to TRBD1 (6 bases). V lost 7 bases and J lost 9, with 19 bases in between. The CDR3 is made up of 15 amino acids. Germline V lookup: CDR1 LNHDA, CDR2 SQIVND (reference sequence). CDR3 in DNA: TGTGCCAGTATCATCCGAGCAGGGGACGGTTCACCCCTCCACTTT. It codes for CASIIRAGDGSPLHF.

The V gene is TRBV12-3 or TRBV12-4, the J gene TRBJ1-2, with D perhaps matching TRBD1 (5 bases). The V and J ends lost 3 bases and 12 bases respectively, with 17 bases between them. CDR3 length: 13 amino acids. The CDR3 is CASSFMQGDGNTF. CDR3 DNA sequence: TGTGCCAGCAGTTTTATGCAGGGTGATGGAAACACCTTC.

Regarding this clonotype: The junction does not match germline at one end; this may be a read error. The V and J genes are TRBV29-1 and TRBJ1-2; the D gene is possibly TRBD1 (6 bases). The CDR3 loop spans 14 amino acids. Germline V gives CDR1 SQVTM, CDR2 ANQGSEA. CDR3 in DNA: TGCAGCGTTGAGGGACACAGGACTAACTGTGGCTACACCTTC. Translating it yields CSVEGHRTNCGYTF.

The chain carries TRBV25-1 and TRBJ2-1; no firm D call. The germline CDR1 and CDR2 sequences are MGHDK and SYGVNS. The CDR3 covers 11 residues. V lost 4 bases to trimming and J lost 8 bases, with 6 bases between them. The CDR3 is CASSVAHEQFF. CDR3 DNA: TGTGCCAGCAGTGTGGCACATGAGCAGTTCTTC.

The chain employs TRBV7-6 and TRBJ2-7; TRBD2 matches at 14 bases. With V trimmed by 5 bases and J by 0 bases, 3 bases remained unmatched. The germline gives CDR1 SGHVS, CDR2 FNYEAQ. This CDR3 has 16 residues. CDR3 sequence: CASSRGLAGVSYEQYF. Here the CDR3 DNA reads TGTGCCAGCAGCCGGGGACTAGCGGGGGTCTCCTACGAGCAGTACTTC.

This clonotype was recorded many times. The chain recombines TRBV19 with TRBJ2-7; TRBD1 matches 7 bases. This CDR3 has 16 amino acids. Germline-derived CDR1 and CDR2 are LNHDA and SQIVND (reference sequence). V shed 8 bases, J shed 0 bases, and the junction held 13 bases outside the gene matches. CDR3 residues: CASSKHGTVYSYEQYF. DNA of the CDR3: TGTGCCAGTTCCAAGCACGGGACAGTTTACTCCTACGAGCAGTACTTC.

As for this clonotype: Since a much larger clone is just one base distant, this may be a read error. This chain uses TRBV7-9 with TRBJ1-2; D is possibly TRBD1 (6 bases). V shed 5 bases and J shed 2 bases, with 21 bases lying between them. Germline assignment: CDR1 SEHNR and CDR2 FQNEAQ (reference sequence). The CDR3 has 17 residues. Here the CDR3 DNA reads TGTGCCAGCAGCGTAGGGGGGAACAGGGAATCAAACTATGGCTACACCTTC. This sequence encodes CASSVGGNRESNYGYTF.